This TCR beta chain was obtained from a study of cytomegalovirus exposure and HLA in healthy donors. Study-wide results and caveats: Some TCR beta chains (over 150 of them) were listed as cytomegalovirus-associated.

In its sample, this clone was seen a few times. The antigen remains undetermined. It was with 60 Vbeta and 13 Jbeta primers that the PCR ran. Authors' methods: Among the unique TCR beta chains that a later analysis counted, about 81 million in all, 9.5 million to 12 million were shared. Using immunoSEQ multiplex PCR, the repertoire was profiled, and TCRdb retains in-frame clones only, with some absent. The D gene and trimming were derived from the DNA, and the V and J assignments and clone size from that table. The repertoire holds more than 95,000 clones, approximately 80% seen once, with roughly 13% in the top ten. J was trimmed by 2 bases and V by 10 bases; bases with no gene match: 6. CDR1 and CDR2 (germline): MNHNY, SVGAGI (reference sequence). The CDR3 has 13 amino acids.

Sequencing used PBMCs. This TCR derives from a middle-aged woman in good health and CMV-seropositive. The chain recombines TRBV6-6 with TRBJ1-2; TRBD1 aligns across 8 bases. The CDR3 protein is CATWTGRNYGYTF. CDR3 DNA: TGTGCCACCTGGACAGGGCGAAACTATGGCTACACCTTC.